This entry lists 4 T cell receptor beta chains sequenced from one sample in a study of cytomegalovirus exposure and HLA in healthy donors. Profiling relied on immunoSEQ multiplex PCR, and the TCRdb table lists in-frame clones only, not all of them. The profile covers tens of thousands of clones, with around 90% appearing a single time and around 3% taken by the ten largest. Sequencing was performed on PBMCs. Receptor source: a young man in good health and CMV-seronegative.

This clone was picked up one time. The chain uses TRBV7-7 and TRBJ1-1; tentative D call: TRBD1 (6 bases). This CDR3 is 15 amino acids long. Germline V gives CDR1 SSHAT, CDR2 FNYEAQ (reference sequence). CDR3 amino acids: CATPLPGQTNTEAFF. The DNA for the CDR3 is TGTGCTACCCCACTCCCGGGACAAACGAACACTGAAGCTTTCTTT.

This chain connects TRBV5-1 to TRBJ2-1; 7 nucleotides match TRBD2. V trimming: 1 base; J trimming: 3 bases; junction bases outside the gene matches: 4. CDR1 is SGHRS, CDR2 YFSETQ, per germline. The CDR3 sequence is 15 residues long. The CDR3 DNA reads as TGCGCCAGCAGCTTGCAGACTAGCCGCTACAATGAGCAGTTCTTC. It specifies CASSLQTSRYNEQFF.

This chain links TRBV7-8 with TRBJ1-1, with D uncertain. The CDR3 extends over 15 amino acids. Germline assignment: CDR1 SGHVS and CDR2 FQNEAQ. V lost 6 bases and J lost 9, with 23 bases in between. The CDR3 bases are TGTGCCAGCAGTTTCGGGAGGTCAGGAAATAGAAAAGCTTTCTTT. Translating it yields CASSFGRSGNRKAFF. Variable domain in full (rest from reference TRBV7-8 and TRBJ1-1): GAGVSQSPRYKVAKRGQDVALRCDPISGHVSLFWYQQALGQGPEFLTYFQNEAQLDKSGLPSDRFFAERPEGSVSTLKIQRTQQEDSAVYLCASSFGRSGNRKAFFGQGTRLTVV.

This rearrangement joins TRBV28 to TRBJ2-3, with a possible D match to TRBD1 (5 bases). Germline assignment: CDR1 MDHEN and CDR2 SYDVKM. V gave up 8 bases and J gave up 5 bases, with 17 bases separating them. The CDR3 is made up of 14 amino acids. The CDR3 loop is CASRTLGIGDTQYF. The CDR3 region has the DNA TGTGCCAGCCGGACACTGGGGATTGGAGATACGCAGTATTTT.